The 21 T cell receptor beta chains reported below all come from one sample, sequenced in a study of shared clonotypes between healthy human individuals. Measured with immunoSEQ multiplex PCR; TCRdb has only the in-frame clones, and not every one. The table lists over 2 million clones, 90% to 95% of them singletons. Sample: naive CD4+ T cells sorted from blood. Subset noted: CD45RA+ positively selected. The receptor set was obtained from a young man in good health.

CDR3: CASSQGQGYRQYF. CDR3 nucleotides: TGTGCCAGCAGCCAGGGACAGGGGTACAGGCAGTACTTC. This chain uses TRBV6-6 with TRBJ2-7; 10 bases align to TRBD1. The V gene end was trimmed by 6 bases and the J gene end by 9 bases; junction bases not matched to a gene: 8. This CDR3 region has 13 residues. From germline, CDR1 is MNHNY and CDR2 SVGAGI (reference sequence).

This clone was counted once. The V call is TRBV6-1, the J call TRBJ1-4; TRBD1 matches at 11 bases. This CDR3 is 17 amino acids long. Germline V gives CDR1 MNHNS, CDR2 SASEGT. V trimming: 3 bases; J trimming: 0 bases; junction bases outside the gene matches: 3. CDR3 loop: CASSDPGQGATNEKLFF. The CDR3 bases are TGTGCCAGCAGTGACCCGGGACAGGGGGCAACTAATGAAAAACTGTTTTTT.

The genes are TRBV9 and TRBJ2-7, with TRBD2 matching 7 bases. The CDR3 has 15 residues. V trimming: 0 bases; J trimming: 2 bases; junction bases outside the gene matches: 5. Germline V CDR1 and CDR2: SGDLS, YYNGEE. In nucleotides, the CDR3 is TGTGCCAGCAGCGTAGGAGGGGAGGGCACCTACGAGCAGTACTTC. Its protein is CASSVGGEGTYEQYF.

Comments on this clone: The identical CDR3 is also encoded by other nucleotide sequences in the sample. The V gene is TRBV18, the J gene TRBJ2-1; D unclear. The CDR3 is made up of 13 amino acids. The germline V and J ends were trimmed by 3 bases and 2 bases, with 5 bases remaining between them. Germline V gives CDR1 KGHSH, CDR2 LQKENI. The CDR3 DNA reads TGTGCCAGCTCACCTCCAACCTACAATGAGCAGTTCTTC. It codes for CASSPPTYNEQFF.

A remark on this clone: Other DNA variants within this sample encode the same CDR3. This rearrangement joins TRBV5-6 to TRBJ2-7, with no clear D. Germline V gives CDR1 SGHDT, CDR2 YYEEEE. The CDR3 is made up of 12 amino acids. Trimming shortened V by 3 bases and J by 4 bases, and 8 bases separated the two germline ends. The CDR3 nucleotides are TGTGCCAGCAGCTACCTCAGGTACGAGCAGTACTTC. Translation: CASSYLRYEQYF.

The chain employs TRBV5-1 and TRBJ1-5; TRBD1 matches at 8 bases. The germline gives CDR1 SGHRS, CDR2 YFSETQ. The CDR3 contains 16 residues. With 4 bases clipped from V and 3 bases from J, the junction kept 9 bases outside the gene matches. CDR3 loop: CASSIEQGVSNQPQHF. The CDR3 DNA reads as TGCGCCAGCAGCATCGAACAGGGGGTGTCCAATCAGCCCCAGCATTTT. Drawing the rest from reference TRBV5-1 and TRBJ1-5, the complete variable domain is KAGVTQTPRYLIKTRGQQVTLSCSPISGHRSVSWYQQTPGQGLQFLFEYFSETQRNKGNFPGRFSGRQFSNSRSEMNVSTLELGDSALYLCASSIEQGVSNQPQHFGDGTRLSIL.

This chain connects TRBV7-2 to TRBJ1-6; D gene uncertain. This CDR3 has 14 amino acids. V was cut by 5 bases and J by 10 bases, with 15 bases left in between. Germline CDR1 and CDR2: SGHTA and FQGNSA. The chain's CDR3 is CASSEDGPRSPLHF. CDR3 sequence (DNA): TGTGCCAGCAGCGAGGACGGCCCTCGGTCACCCCTCCACTTT.

This sequence joins TRBV10-1 and TRBJ1-5; D call uncertain. This CDR3 is built from 13 residues. In germline, CDR1 is WNHNN, CDR2 SYGVQD (reference sequence). V gave up 0 bases and J gave up 6 bases, with 6 bases separating them. The CDR3 DNA is TGCGCCAGCAGTGAGTCGATCGGTCAGCCCCAGCATTTT. This sequence encodes CASSESIGQPQHF.

The chain links TRBV7-2 to TRBJ2-1; 9 bases align to TRBD2. CDR1 is SGHTA and CDR2 is FQGNSA in the germline V gene. V was pared by 5 bases and J by 9 bases, with 8 bases of the junction left unmatched. The CDR3 runs 14 residues. The DNA of the CDR3 is TGTGCCAGCAGCCCCGGACTAGCGCATGGTGAGCAGTTCTTC. This encodes CASSPGLAHGEQFF.

In this sample, this clone turned up once. The rearrangement links TRBV5-8 to TRBJ2-2; D uncertain. CDR1 is SGHTS and CDR2 is YDEGEE in the germline V gene. The CDR3 has 15 residues. V shed 5 bases and J shed 0 bases, with 11 bases lying between them. The DNA of the CDR3 is TGTGCCAGCAGATTTGAGGTCGCGAACACCGGGGAGCTGTTTTTT. Encoded protein: CASRFEVANTGELFF.

This chain links TRBV29-1 with TRBJ1-2, with a possible D match to TRBD1 (5 bases). Germline values: CDR1 SQVTM, CDR2 ANQGSEA. V was trimmed by 8 bases and J by 8 bases, leaving 18 bases between them. The CDR3 runs 12 residues. The CDR3 DNA sequence: TGCAGCTCGTCCCGGGACGTTGGGGGCTACACCTTC. Translation: CSSSRDVGGYTF.

The chain joins TRBV4-3 to TRBJ2-7; 10 bases align to TRBD2. The CDR3 extends over 15 amino acids. CDR1 and CDR2 from the germline V gene are LGHNA and YSLEER. Losses at the gene ends were 4 bases for V and 3 bases for J; bases not matched to a gene: 6. The DNA of the CDR3 is TGCGCCAGCAGCCTTCAGGGGACTAGCGTCTACGAGCAGTACTTC. This gives the protein CASSLQGTSVYEQYF.

A few counts support this clone. This sequence joins TRBV5-8 and TRBJ2-2; TRBD1 aligns across 7 bases. Germline V lookup: CDR1 SGHTS, CDR2 YDEGEE. The CDR3 extends over 16 amino acids. After removal of 4 bases from V and 1 base from J, the junction contained 7 bases not matched to a gene. CDR3 sequence: CASSPGTDLNTGELFF. CDR3 coding DNA: TGTGCCAGCAGCCCGGGGACAGACTTGAACACCGGGGAGCTGTTTTTT.

This rearrangement joins TRBV9 to TRBJ2-2, with D tentatively TRBD2 (6 bases). The ends were cut back, 5 bases at V and 2 bases at J, with 13 bases in the middle. CDR1 SGDLS and CDR2 YYNGEE come from the germline V gene. The CDR3 has 15 residues. CDR3: CASRPDAGNTGELFF. The CDR3 nucleotides read TGTGCCAGCAGACCCGATGCGGGAAACACCGGGGAGCTGTTTTTT.

This chain joins TRBV5-4 and TRBJ2-5; possibly TRBD1 for D (6 bases). The CDR3 has 16 amino acids. V lost 2 bases and J 4 bases, leaving 18 bases between the germline ends. Per germline, CDR1 SGHNT and CDR2 YYREEE (reference sequence). The CDR3 is CASSFLSSRGIETQYF. CDR3 nucleotides: TGTGCCAGCAGCTTTTTGTCTAGCAGGGGAATAGAGACCCAGTACTTC.

The gene calls are TRBV10-3 and TRBJ1-3; D is uncertain. Germline V gene sequence: CDR1 ENHRY, CDR2 SYGVKD. Between the trimmed V and J ends, which lost 1 base and 0 bases, there was a span of 10 bases. The CDR3 has 16 amino acids. The CDR3 coding sequence is TGTGCCATCAGTGAGTTCGGACTGAGCTCTGGAAACACCATATATTTT. It encodes CAISEFGLSSGNTIYF.

The gene calls are TRBV29-1 and TRBJ2-2, with a possible D match to TRBD2 (6 bases). The germline V gene has CDR1 SQVTM and CDR2 ANQGSEA. The V end was cut by 6 bases, the J end by 6 bases, with 11 bases between. The CDR3 is 12 amino acids. CDR3 in DNA: TGCAGCGTCGCCGCGGGGCCCGGGGAGCTGTTTTTT. This encodes CSVAAGPGELFF.

The chain joins TRBV29-1 to TRBJ2-3; maybe TRBD2 (6 bases). The CDR3 spans 13 residues. The V end lost 8 bases, the J end lost 2 bases, and 14 bases lay between the germline ends. CDR1 SQVTM and CDR2 ANQGSEA come from the germline V gene. CDR3 protein: CSLGTGVTDTQYF. In DNA, the CDR3 is TGCAGCCTCGGGACGGGGGTCACAGATACGCAGTATTTT.

This sequence joins TRBV25-1 and TRBJ1-2; D not resolved. Trimming cost V 2 bases and J 13 bases, with 14 bases left between them. The CDR3 contains 12 residues. Germline CDR1 reads MGHDK; CDR2 reads SYGVNS. The chain's CDR3 is CASSEGLGSCTF. The CDR3 coding sequence is TGTGCCAGCAGTGAAGGTTTGGGAAGTTGCACCTTC.

About this clone itself: Other DNA variants within this sample encode the same CDR3. The genes are TRBV5-1 and TRBJ1-6; D uncertain. Looked up from germline, CDR1 is SGHRS and CDR2 is YFSETQ. The V gene lost 0 bases and the J gene lost 0 bases, with 7 bases spanning the gap. This CDR3 is built from 16 residues. CDR3 bases: TGCGCCAGCAGCTTGGGGGTCGGCTCCTATAATTCACCCCTCCACTTT. Its translation: CASSLGVGSYNSPLHF.

The chain has TRBV5-6 and TRBJ1-5, with 7 positions matching TRBD1. This CDR3 is built from 16 residues. V was pared by 5 bases and J by 6 bases, with 14 bases of the junction left unmatched. Germline CDR1 and CDR2: SGHDT and YYEEEE. The CDR3 loop reads CASSLGGGQKTQPQHF. The CDR3 nucleotides read TGTGCCAGCAGTCTGGGAGGGGGACAGAAGACTCAGCCCCAGCATTTT.